These 7 T cell receptor beta chains were all obtained from the same sample, sequenced in a study of T-cell reconstitution after alpha-beta-depleted transplantation in children. Unique molecular identifiers were used to barcode this TCRbeta library. One entry per CDR3 protein results from TCRdb running MiXCR on the PCR reads. The top ten hold around 4.5% of the sample, which has about 360,000 distinct CDR3 sequences, more than 10% seen once. Specimen: PBMCs, collected from the stem cell graft. The source is a human donor who donated a stem cell graft to a child with Fanconi anemia.

V usage is TRBV10-3 and J usage is TRBJ2-3; perhaps D is TRBD1 or TRBD2 (5 bases each). Germline V gene sequence: CDR1 ENHRY, CDR2 SYGVKD. The germline V and J ends were trimmed by 10 bases and 4 bases, with 15 bases remaining between them. The CDR3 covers 13 residues. CDR3 DNA: TGTGCCACTAGTAGCGTAGGGGCAGATACGCAGTATTTT. This sequence encodes CATSSVGADTQYF.

V is TRBV6-2 or TRBV6-3 and J is TRBJ1-5, with D perhaps matching TRBD1 (6 bases). This CDR3 contains 16 residues. Germline CDR1 is MNHEY and CDR2 is SVGEGT. V was trimmed by 5 bases and J by 1 base, leaving 15 bases between them. CDR3 DNA sequence: TGTGCCAGCAGTCGCTACAGGGTAAACAGCAATCAGCCCCAGCATTTT. It specifies CASSRYRVNSNQPQHF.

This clonotype was observed a handful of times. CDR3 loop: CASSLVLGSYTDTQYF. For the CDR3, the DNA is TGTGCCAGCAGCTTAGTGTTAGGGTCTTACACAGATACGCAGTATTTT. This chain uses TRBV7-9 with TRBJ2-3; no definite D call. The CDR3 loop spans 16 amino acids. CDR1 is SEHNR, CDR2 FQNEAQ, per germline (reference sequence). V was trimmed by 1 base and J by 2 bases, leaving 13 bases between them.

The chain carries TRBV4-2 and TRBJ1-1; 9 nucleotides match TRBD1. The germline CDR1 and CDR2 sequences are LGHNA and YNFKEQ. V was pared by 3 bases and J by 3 bases, with 14 bases of the junction left unmatched. The CDR3 is 18 residues long. CDR3 amino acids: CASSQEGQGGARDTEAFF. The CDR3 region has the DNA TGTGCCAGCAGCCAGGAGGGACAGGGCGGTGCCAGGGACACTGAAGCTTTCTTT.

This clonotype was counted a few times. The chain is built from TRBV29-1 and TRBJ1-2; D might be TRBD1 (5 bases). V lost 6 bases and J 4 bases, leaving 12 bases between the germline ends. The CDR3 sequence is 12 residues long. CDR1 and CDR2 from the germline V gene are SQVTM and ANQGSEA. In nucleotides, the CDR3 is TGCAGCGTAAGATCGGGGCGCTATGGCTACACCTTC. Its protein is CSVRSGRYGYTF.

The sample holds a few counts of this clonotype. The V call is TRBV6-5, the J call TRBJ2-1; D not resolved. The CDR3 has 12 amino acids. Germline V gives CDR1 MNHEY, CDR2 SVGAGI. Trimming took 8 bases from V and 0 from J, leaving 5 bases between them. The CDR3 loop is CASQSSYNEQFF. The CDR3 DNA follows: TGTGCCAGCCAGAGCTCCTACAATGAGCAGTTCTTC.

This clonotype occurred a few times. The chain couples TRBV12-3 or TRBV12-4 to TRBJ1-4; D is possibly TRBD1 (5 bases). CDR3 length equals 15 residues. With 5 bases removed from V and 6 bases from J, the gap between germline ends came to 16 bases. The CDR3 DNA is TGTGCCAGCAGTCAACTCGGGACGTCGGATGAAAAACTGTTTTTT. The encoded protein is CASSQLGTSDEKLFF.